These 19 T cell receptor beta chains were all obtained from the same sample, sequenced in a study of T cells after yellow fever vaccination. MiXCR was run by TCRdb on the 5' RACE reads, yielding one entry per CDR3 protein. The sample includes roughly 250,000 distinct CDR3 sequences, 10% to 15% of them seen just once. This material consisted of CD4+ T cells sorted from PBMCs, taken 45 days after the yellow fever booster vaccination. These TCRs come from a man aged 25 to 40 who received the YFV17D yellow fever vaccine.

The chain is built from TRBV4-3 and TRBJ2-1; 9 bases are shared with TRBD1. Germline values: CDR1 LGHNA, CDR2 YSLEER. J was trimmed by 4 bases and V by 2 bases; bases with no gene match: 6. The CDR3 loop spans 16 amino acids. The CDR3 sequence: CASSQLDRGGYNEQFF. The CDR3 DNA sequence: TGCGCCAGCAGCCAACTTGACAGGGGGGGTTACAATGAGCAGTTCTTC.

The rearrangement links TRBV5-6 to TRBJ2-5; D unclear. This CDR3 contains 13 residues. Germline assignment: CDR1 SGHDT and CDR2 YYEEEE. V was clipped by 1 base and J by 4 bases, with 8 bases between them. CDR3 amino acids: CASSLLVGETQYF. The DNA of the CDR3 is TGTGCCAGCAGCTTGCTGGTGGGAGAGACCCAGTACTTC.

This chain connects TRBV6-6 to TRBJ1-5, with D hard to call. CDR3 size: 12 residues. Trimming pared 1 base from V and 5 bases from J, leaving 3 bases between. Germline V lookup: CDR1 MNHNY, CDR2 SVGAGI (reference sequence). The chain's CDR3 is CASSYLDQPQHF. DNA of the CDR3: TGTGCCAGCAGTTACTTGGATCAGCCCCAGCATTTT.

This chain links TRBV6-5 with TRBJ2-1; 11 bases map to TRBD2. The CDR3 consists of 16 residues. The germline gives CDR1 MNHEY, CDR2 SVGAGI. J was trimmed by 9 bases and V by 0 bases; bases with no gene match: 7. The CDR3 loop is CASSYSIAGGPGEQFF. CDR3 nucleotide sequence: TGTGCCAGCAGTTACTCTATAGCGGGAGGGCCAGGTGAGCAGTTCTTC.

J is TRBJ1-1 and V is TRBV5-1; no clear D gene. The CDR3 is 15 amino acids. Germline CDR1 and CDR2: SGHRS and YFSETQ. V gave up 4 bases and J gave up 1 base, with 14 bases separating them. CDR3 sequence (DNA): TGCGCCAGCAGCCGGGGAGGCAGCACGAACACTGAAGCTTTCTTT. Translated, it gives CASSRGGSTNTEAFF.

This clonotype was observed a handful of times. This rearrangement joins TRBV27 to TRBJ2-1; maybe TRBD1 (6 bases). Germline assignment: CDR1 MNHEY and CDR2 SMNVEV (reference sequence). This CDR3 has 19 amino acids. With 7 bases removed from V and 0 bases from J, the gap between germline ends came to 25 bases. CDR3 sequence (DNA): TGTGCCAGCAAACCCTCTGGGGGCCCGGGGCTTCGCTCCTACAATGAGCAGTTCTTC. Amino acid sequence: CASKPSGGPGLRSYNEQFF.

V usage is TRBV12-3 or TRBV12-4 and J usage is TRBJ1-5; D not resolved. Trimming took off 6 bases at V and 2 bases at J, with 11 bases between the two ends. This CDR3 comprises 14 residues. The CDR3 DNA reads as TGTGCCAGCAGCTTAACCTGGGGCAATCAGCCCCAGCATTTT. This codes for CASSLTWGNQPQHF.

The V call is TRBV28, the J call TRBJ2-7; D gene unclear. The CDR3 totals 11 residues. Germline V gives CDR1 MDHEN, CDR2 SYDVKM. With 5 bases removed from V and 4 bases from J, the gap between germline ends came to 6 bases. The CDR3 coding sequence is TGTGCCAGCAGTAAAAAATACGAGCAGTACTTC. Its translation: CASSKKYEQYF.

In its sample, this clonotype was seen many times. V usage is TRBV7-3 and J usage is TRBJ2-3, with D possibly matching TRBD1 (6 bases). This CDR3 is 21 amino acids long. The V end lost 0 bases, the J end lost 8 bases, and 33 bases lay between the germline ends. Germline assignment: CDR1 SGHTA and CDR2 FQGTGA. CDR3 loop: CASSLTSRDTGSPSFLTTQYF. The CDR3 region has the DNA TGTGCCAGCAGCTTAACGAGTCGGGACACGGGGAGCCCCTCTTTCTTGACTACGCAGTATTTT.

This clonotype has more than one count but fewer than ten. CDR3 sequence: CASSPSSTWVGETQYF. CDR3 coding DNA: TGTGCCAGCTCACCATCTAGTACCTGGGTAGGAGAGACCCAGTACTTC. This chain links TRBV18 with TRBJ2-5; D not certain. V was clipped by 2 bases and J by 4 bases, with 17 bases between them. The CDR3 is 16 amino acids. Germline V gene lookup returns CDR1 KGHSH and CDR2 LQKENI.

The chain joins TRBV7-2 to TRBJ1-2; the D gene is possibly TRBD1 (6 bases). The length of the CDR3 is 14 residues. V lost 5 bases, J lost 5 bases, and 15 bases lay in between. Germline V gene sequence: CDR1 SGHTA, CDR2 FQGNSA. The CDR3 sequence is CASSAALTGYGYTF. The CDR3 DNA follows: TGTGCCAGCAGCGCCGCATTGACAGGTTATGGCTACACCTTC.

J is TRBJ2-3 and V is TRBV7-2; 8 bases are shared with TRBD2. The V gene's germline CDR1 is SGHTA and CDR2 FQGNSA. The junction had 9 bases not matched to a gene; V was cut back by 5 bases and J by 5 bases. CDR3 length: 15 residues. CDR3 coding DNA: TGTGCCAGCAGCGTGACTAGCGTGTTTTTAGATACGCAGTATTTT. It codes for CASSVTSVFLDTQYF. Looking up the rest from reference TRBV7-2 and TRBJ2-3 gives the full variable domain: GAGVSQSPSNKVTEKGKDVELRCDPISGHTALYWYRQSLGQGLEFLIYFQGNSAPDKSGLPSDRFSAERTGGSVSTLTIQRTQQEDSAVYLCASSVTSVFLDTQYFGPGTRLTVL.

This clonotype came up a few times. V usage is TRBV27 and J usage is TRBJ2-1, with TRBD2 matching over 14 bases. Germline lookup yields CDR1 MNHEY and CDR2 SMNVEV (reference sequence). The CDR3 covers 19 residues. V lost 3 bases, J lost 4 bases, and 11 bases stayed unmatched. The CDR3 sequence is CASSFSGLAGVRGYNEQFF. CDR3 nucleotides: TGTGCCAGCAGTTTCTCGGGACTAGCGGGAGTGAGGGGATACAATGAGCAGTTCTTC.

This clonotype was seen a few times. CDR3: CASSRERFGQETQYF. The CDR3 DNA is TGTGCCAGCAGCCGAGAAAGGTTCGGCCAAGAGACCCAGTACTTC. J is TRBJ2-5 and V is TRBV25-1; no clear D gene. The germline CDR1 and CDR2 sequences are MGHDK and SYGVNS. CDR3 size: 15 residues. Trimming stripped 6 bases from V and 1 base from J, with 15 bases between.

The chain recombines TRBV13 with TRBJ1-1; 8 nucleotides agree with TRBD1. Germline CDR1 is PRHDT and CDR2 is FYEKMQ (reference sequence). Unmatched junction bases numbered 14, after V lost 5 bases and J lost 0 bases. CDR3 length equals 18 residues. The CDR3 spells CASSRHGTGDLMNTEAFF. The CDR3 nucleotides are TGTGCCAGCAGCCGACACGGGACAGGAGACCTCATGAACACTGAAGCTTTCTTT.

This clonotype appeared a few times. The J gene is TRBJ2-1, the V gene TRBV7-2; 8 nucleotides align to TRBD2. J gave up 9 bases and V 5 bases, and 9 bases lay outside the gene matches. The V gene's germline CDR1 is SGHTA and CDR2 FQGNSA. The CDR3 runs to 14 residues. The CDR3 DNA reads TGTGCCAGCAGCCAGACTAGCGTTGGGAGTGAGCAGTTCTTC. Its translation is CASSQTSVGSEQFF.

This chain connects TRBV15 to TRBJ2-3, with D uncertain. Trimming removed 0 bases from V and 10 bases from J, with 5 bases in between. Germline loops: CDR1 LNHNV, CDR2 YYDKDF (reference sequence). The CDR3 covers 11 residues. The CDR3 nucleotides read TGTGCCACCAGCAGAGATGGTGCGCAGTATTTT. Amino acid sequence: CATSRDGAQYF.

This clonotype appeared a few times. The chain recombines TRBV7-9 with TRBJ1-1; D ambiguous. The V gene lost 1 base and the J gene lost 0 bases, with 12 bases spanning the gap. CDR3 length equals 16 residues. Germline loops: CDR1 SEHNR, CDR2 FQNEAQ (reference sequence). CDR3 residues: CASSLGLRDLNTEAFF. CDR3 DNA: TGTGCCAGCAGCTTAGGGTTACGAGACTTGAACACTGAAGCTTTCTTT.

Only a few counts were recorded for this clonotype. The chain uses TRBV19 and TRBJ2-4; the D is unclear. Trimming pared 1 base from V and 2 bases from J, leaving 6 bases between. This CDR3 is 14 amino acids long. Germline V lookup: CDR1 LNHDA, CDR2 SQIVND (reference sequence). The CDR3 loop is CASSIGDPKNIQYF. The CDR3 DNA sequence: TGTGCCAGTAGTATAGGGGATCCCAAAAACATTCAGTACTTC.